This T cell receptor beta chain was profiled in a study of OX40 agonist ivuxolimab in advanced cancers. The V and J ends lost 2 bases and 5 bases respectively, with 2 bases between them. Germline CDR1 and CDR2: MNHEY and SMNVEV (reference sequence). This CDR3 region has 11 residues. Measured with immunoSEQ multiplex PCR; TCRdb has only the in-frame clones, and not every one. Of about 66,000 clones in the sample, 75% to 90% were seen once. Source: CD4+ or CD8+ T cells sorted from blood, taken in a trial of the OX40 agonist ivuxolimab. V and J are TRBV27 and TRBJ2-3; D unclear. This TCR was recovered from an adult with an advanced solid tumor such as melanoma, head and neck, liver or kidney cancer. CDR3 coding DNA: TGTGCCAGCAGTTTAGGAGATACGCAGTATTTT. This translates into CASSLGDTQYF.